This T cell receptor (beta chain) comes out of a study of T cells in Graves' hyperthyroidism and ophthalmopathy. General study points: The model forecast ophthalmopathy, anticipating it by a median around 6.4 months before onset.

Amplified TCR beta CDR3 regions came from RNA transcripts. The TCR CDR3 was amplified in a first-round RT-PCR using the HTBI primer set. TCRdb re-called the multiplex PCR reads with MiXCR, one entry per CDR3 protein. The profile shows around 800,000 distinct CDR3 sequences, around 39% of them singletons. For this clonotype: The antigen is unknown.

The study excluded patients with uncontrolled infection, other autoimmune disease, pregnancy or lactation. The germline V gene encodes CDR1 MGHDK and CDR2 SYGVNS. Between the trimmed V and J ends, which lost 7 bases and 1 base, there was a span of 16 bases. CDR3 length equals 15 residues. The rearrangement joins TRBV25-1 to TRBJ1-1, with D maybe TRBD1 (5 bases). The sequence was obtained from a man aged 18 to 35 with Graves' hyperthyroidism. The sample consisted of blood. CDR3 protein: CASNLGGIGNTEAFF. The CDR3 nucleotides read TGTGCCAGCAACCTGGGGGGAATTGGGAACACTGAAGCTTTCTTT.